The 32 T cell receptor beta chains below were found in one sample sequenced in a study of T-cell memory formation after mild COVID-19. TCRdb called the 5' RACE reads again in MiXCR, with one record for every CDR3 protein. The table records hundreds of thousands of distinct CDR3 sequences, roughly 18% of them present only once. Sequencing was performed on PBMCs or a T cell subset sorted from them (not recorded which). These receptors were obtained from an adult woman who had mild COVID-19 (a few samples of this study predate the infection). Cell type and time point are not known.

The J gene is TRBJ2-5, the V gene TRBV7-2, with 10 bases matching TRBD2. Per germline, CDR1 SGHTA and CDR2 FQGNSA. J lost 0 bases, V lost 2 bases, and 9 bases had no gene match. This CDR3 is 18 amino acids long. The CDR3 reads CASSLSPSGGSYQETQYF. In nucleotides, the CDR3 is TGTGCCAGCAGCTTATCCCCTAGCGGGGGATCGTACCAAGAGACCCAGTACTTC.

The table lists this clonotype with a few counts. This sequence joins TRBV19 and TRBJ2-1; 8 bases map to TRBD1. V shed 1 base, J shed 4 bases, and the junction held 9 bases outside the gene matches. Germline assignment: CDR1 LNHDA and CDR2 SQIVND (reference sequence). The CDR3 extends over 17 amino acids. DNA for the CDR3: TGTGCCAGTAGTATAGTTCACAGGGGGAAGAGGTACAATGAGCAGTTCTTC. This sequence encodes CASSIVHRGKRYNEQFF.

This chain links TRBV6-5 with TRBJ2-7; TRBD1 is a possible D gene (6 bases). This CDR3 spans 13 amino acids. Germline V gives CDR1 MNHEY, CDR2 SVGAGI. Trimming stripped 7 bases from V and 2 bases from J, with 12 bases between. Written as DNA, the CDR3 is TGTGCCAGCACCGGCGGACAGACCTACGAGCAGTACTTC. Translating it yields CASTGGQTYEQYF.

This clonotype occurred a few times. The gene calls are TRBV2 and TRBJ2-3; D call uncertain. V shed 3 bases and J shed 0 bases, with 7 bases lying between them. The CDR3 totals 14 residues. Germline CDR1 reads SNHLY; CDR2 reads FYNNEI. The CDR3 is CASSEATSTDTQYF. CDR3 nucleotide sequence: TGTGCCAGCAGTGAGGCTACGAGCACAGATACGCAGTATTTT.

The chain joins TRBV5-6 to TRBJ2-5; D possibly matches TRBD1 or TRBD2 (5 bases each). The CDR3 runs 14 residues. Germline values: CDR1 SGHDT, CDR2 YYEEEE. V was cut by 4 bases and J by 9 bases, with 19 bases left in between. The DNA for the CDR3 is TGTGCCAGCAGCCCTAACACTTGGGACGGGGCCCAGTACTTC. Translated, it gives CASSPNTWDGAQYF.

This clonotype has just a few counts. The chain employs TRBV5-1 and TRBJ2-3; TRBD1 is a possible D gene (5 bases). This CDR3 contains 16 residues. Germline V gene data show CDR1 as SGHRS and CDR2 as YFSETQ. Trimming cost V 4 bases and J 1 base, with 16 bases left between them. For the CDR3, the DNA is TGCGCCAGCAGCCCCTTTGGGGCAGGCGGCACAGATACGCAGTATTTT. Translated, it gives CASSPFGAGGTDTQYF.

This chain joins TRBV7-9 and TRBJ1-5, with a weak D call TRBD1 (5 bases). The CDR3 consists of 13 residues. Germline lookup yields CDR1 SEHNR and CDR2 FQNEAQ (reference sequence). V was shortened by 5 bases and J by 7 bases, with 12 bases between the two germline ends. Written as DNA, the CDR3 is TGTGCCAGCAGCCTCCCCAGGGACCAGCCCCAGCATTTT. Protein: CASSLPRDQPQHF.

The V call is TRBV5-1, the J call TRBJ2-1; possibly TRBD1 for D (6 bases). The germline V gene has CDR1 SGHRS and CDR2 YFSETQ. The V end was cut by 3 bases, the J end by 7 bases, with 11 bases between. This CDR3 comprises 13 residues. The CDR3 DNA reads TGCGCCAGCAGCTCGACAGGCGTGAATGAGCAGTTCTTC. The encoded protein is CASSSTGVNEQFF.

The sample holds a few counts of this clonotype. The V gene is TRBV6-6, the J gene TRBJ2-6; tentative D call: TRBD2 (6 bases). V lost 8 bases and J 2 bases, leaving 10 bases between the germline ends. Germline-derived CDR1 and CDR2 are MNHNY and SVGAGI (reference sequence). The CDR3 runs to 14 residues. CDR3 residues: CASGGSAGANVLTF. The CDR3 DNA reads as TGTGCCAGCGGGGGGTCGGCTGGGGCCAACGTCCTGACTTTC.

The table lists this clonotype with many counts. The chain links TRBV10-3 to TRBJ2-1; 10 nucleotides line up with TRBD2. From germline, CDR1 is ENHRY and CDR2 SYGVKD. The J segment lost 16 bases and the V segment lost 3 bases, leaving 3 bases of the junction unmatched. The CDR3 extends over 11 amino acids. CDR3 sequence (DNA): TGTGCCATCAGTGATGGGACTAGCGTCTTCTTC. This codes for CAISDGTSVFF.

This clonotype has more than one count but fewer than ten. The DNA for the CDR3 is TGTGCCAGCAGCCTTCCCATCAGGGTCCGGGGTCCCCAAGAGACCCAGTACTTC. The encoded protein is CASSLPIRVRGPQETQYF. This chain uses TRBV7-9 with TRBJ2-5; perhaps D is TRBD1 or TRBD2 (5 bases each). The CDR3 sequence is 18 residues long. The germline V and J ends were trimmed by 5 bases and 1 base, with 23 bases remaining between them. Germline-derived CDR1 and CDR2 are SEHNR and FQNEAQ (reference sequence). Looking up the rest from reference TRBV7-9 and TRBJ2-5 gives the full variable domain: DTGVSQNPRHKITKRGQNVTFRCDPISEHNRLYWYRQTLGQGPEFLTYFQNEAQLEKSRLLSDRFSAERPKGSFSTLEIQRTEQGDSAMYLCASSLPIRVRGPQETQYFGPGTRLLVL.

This clonotype was recorded a few times. This chain connects TRBV5-1 to TRBJ2-4; TRBD1 matches at 7 bases. There are 18 residues in the CDR3. V shed 4 bases, J shed 0 bases, and the junction held 13 bases outside the gene matches. Germline CDR1 and CDR2: SGHRS and YFSETQ. CDR3 DNA sequence: TGCGCCAGCAGCCATGGACAGGTTAATTCGCTAGCCAAAAACATTCAGTACTTC. Protein: CASSHGQVNSLAKNIQYF.

The chain uses TRBV12-3 or TRBV12-4 and TRBJ1-1, with D tentatively TRBD1 (5 bases). CDR3 length: 14 residues. V dropped 6 bases and J dropped 0 bases, with 11 bases sitting between them. The CDR3 sequence: CASRRGLLNTEAFF. Written as DNA, the CDR3 is TGTGCCAGCAGGAGGGGTCTATTGAACACTGAAGCTTTCTTT.

The rearrangement joins TRBV7-2 to TRBJ1-1, with 7 bases lining up with TRBD1. CDR3 length: 18 amino acids. In germline, CDR1 is SGHTA, CDR2 FQGNSA. V was pared by 5 bases and J by 2 bases, with 17 bases of the junction left unmatched. DNA for the CDR3: TGTGCCAGCAGCACTCCGGGACAGCGGAATGTGCTTAACACTGAAGCTTTCTTT. It translates to CASSTPGQRNVLNTEAFF.

This clonotype was counted a few times. This rearrangement joins TRBV5-1 to TRBJ2-2; D possibly corresponds to TRBD2 (7 bases). This CDR3 comprises 15 residues. The V gene lost 4 bases and the J gene lost 3 bases, with 13 bases spanning the gap. Germline V gene sequence: CDR1 SGHRS, CDR2 YFSETQ. The CDR3: CASSPPGGHTGELFF. In DNA form, the CDR3 reads TGCGCCAGCAGCCCCCCGGGGGGCCACACCGGGGAGCTGTTTTTT.

The chain couples TRBV7-2 to TRBJ2-2; TRBD2 matches at 9 bases. This CDR3 has 20 residues. Trimming took 1 base from V and 6 from J; bases not matched to a gene: 18. From germline, CDR1 is SGHTA and CDR2 FQGNSA. CDR3 sequence: CASSLVPYFVSGRRSGELFF. In DNA, the CDR3 is TGTGCCAGCAGCTTAGTTCCCTACTTTGTGAGCGGGAGGAGGTCCGGGGAGCTGTTTTTT.

The CDR3 nucleotides are TGTGCCAGCAGTTTAGGGGCAGGGACGACAAGCACAGATACGCAGTATTTT. Its protein is CASSLGAGTTSTDTQYF. The V call is TRBV12-3 or TRBV12-4, the J call TRBJ2-3; D may be TRBD1 or TRBD2 (5 bases each). The CDR3 length is 17 residues. V lost 1 base and J lost 0, with 14 bases in between.

The gene calls are TRBV12-3 or TRBV12-4 and TRBJ2-1; D not resolved. The CDR3 is 11 amino acids. V lost 4 bases and J lost 10, with 8 bases in between. Here the CDR3 reads CASSSQVEQFF. The DNA of the CDR3 is TGTGCCAGCAGTTCTCAGGTGGAGCAGTTCTTC.

This clonotype was picked up a small number of times. The V gene is TRBV2, the J gene TRBJ2-5, with 8 bases lining up with TRBD2. This CDR3 spans 15 amino acids. Germline lookup yields CDR1 SNHLY and CDR2 FYNNEI. Losses at the gene ends were 5 bases for V and 5 bases for J; bases not matched to a gene: 10. CDR3 region: CASSPWDGRDETQYF. DNA for the CDR3: TGTGCCAGCAGTCCTTGGGACGGGAGGGACGAGACCCAGTACTTC.

V is TRBV5-1 and J is TRBJ2-1; a possible D gene is TRBD2 (5 bases). Per germline, CDR1 SGHRS and CDR2 YFSETQ. Between the trimmed V and J ends, which lost 1 base and 2 bases, there was a span of 10 bases. The CDR3 contains 15 residues. The chain's CDR3 is CASSLLATTYNEQFF. The CDR3 DNA sequence: TGCGCCAGCAGCTTGTTAGCGACGACCTACAATGAGCAGTTCTTC.

This sequence joins TRBV15 and TRBJ1-2; 7 nucleotides match TRBD1. J was trimmed by 8 bases and V by 5 bases; bases with no gene match: 8. CDR1 and CDR2 from the germline V gene are LNHNV and YYDKDF (reference sequence). The CDR3 runs 13 residues. The CDR3 is CATSPRDRDGYTF. Written as DNA, the CDR3 is TGTGCCACCAGCCCCCGCGACAGGGACGGCTACACCTTC.

The chain has TRBV7-2 and TRBJ2-7, with a possible D match to TRBD1 (5 bases). CDR1 SGHTA and CDR2 FQGNSA come from the germline V gene. The CDR3 is 14 amino acids. V lost 2 bases to trimming and J lost 2 bases, with 10 bases between them. This CDR3 is CASSLPRTTYEQYF. CDR3 nucleotides: TGTGCCAGCAGCTTACCCCGGACAACCTACGAGCAGTACTTC.

There are a few counts of this clonotype. The chain employs TRBV19 and TRBJ2-1, with D possibly matching TRBD2 (6 bases). The CDR3 spans 15 residues. Germline CDR1 LNHDA, CDR2 SQIVND (reference sequence). The ends were cut back, 3 bases at V and 3 bases at J, with 12 bases in the middle. Here the CDR3 reads CASSILADYYNEQFF. The CDR3 bases are TGTGCCAGTAGTATTTTAGCGGATTACTACAATGAGCAGTTCTTC.

This clonotype was seen only a few times. V and J are TRBV12-3 or TRBV12-4 and TRBJ1-5; the match to TRBD1 covers 9 bases. CDR3 size: 15 residues. The J segment lost 6 bases and the V segment lost 5 bases, leaving 8 bases of the junction unmatched. This CDR3 is CASSTGTGLPQPQHF. The CDR3 DNA is TGTGCCAGCAGTACCGGGACAGGGCTGCCTCAGCCCCAGCATTTT.

There are many counts of this clonotype. One end of the junction varies from germline; a read error may be responsible. Written as DNA, the CDR3 is TGTGCTAGCAGCTTAGCGGAGGCTACCTACGAGCAGTACTTC. Its translation is CASSLAEATYEQYF. This chain joins TRBV7-7 and TRBJ2-7; D possibly corresponds to TRBD2 (6 bases). The CDR3 loop spans 14 amino acids. Germline V lookup: CDR1 SSHAT, CDR2 FNYEAQ (reference sequence).

The chain uses TRBV12-3 or TRBV12-4 and TRBJ2-1; D uncertain. The V and J ends lost 1 base and 5 bases respectively, with 15 bases between them. The CDR3 totals 16 residues. The CDR3 loop reads CASSLGPRFEHNEQFF. CDR3 coding DNA: TGTGCCAGCAGTTTAGGTCCTAGATTTGAACACAATGAGCAGTTCTTC.

The rearrangement joins TRBV20-1 to TRBJ2-5; tentatively, D is TRBD2 (6 bases). There are 12 residues in the CDR3. V was cut by 6 bases and J by 7 bases, with 15 bases left in between. Germline CDR1 reads DFQATT; CDR2 reads SNEGSKA (reference sequence). The CDR3 loop is CSAPRELRTQYF. For the CDR3, the DNA is TGCAGTGCCCCCCGGGAGCTCCGGACCCAGTACTTC.

J is TRBJ2-7 and V is TRBV7-9, with D tentatively TRBD1 (5 bases). Trimming cost V 1 base and J 6 bases, with 13 bases left between them. CDR3 length equals 14 residues. Germline V gene lookup returns CDR1 SEHNR and CDR2 FQNEAQ (reference sequence). This chain's CDR3 is CASSLGVRVGEQYF. The CDR3 coding sequence is TGTGCCAGCAGCTTAGGAGTCAGGGTGGGCGAGCAGTACTTC.

This chain uses TRBV5-1 with TRBJ2-3; no definite D call. Germline-derived CDR1 and CDR2 are SGHRS and YFSETQ. V lost 4 bases and J 2 bases, leaving 8 bases between the germline ends. This CDR3 contains 13 residues. DNA of the CDR3: TGCGCCAGCAGCATGGAGAACACAGATACGCAGTATTTT. Its translation: CASSMENTDTQYF.

The chain employs TRBV19 and TRBJ1-2; 9 bases align to TRBD1. The CDR3 sequence is 13 residues long. The V and J ends lost 4 bases and 8 bases, in that order; junction bases with no gene match: 5. Germline V gives CDR1 LNHDA, CDR2 SQIVND (reference sequence). The CDR3 DNA sequence: TGTGCCAGTAGTAGGACAGGGGCTGACGGCTACACCTTC. It translates to CASSRTGADGYTF. Full variable domain (rest looked up from reference TRBV19 and TRBJ1-2): DGGITQSPKYLFRKEGQNVTLSCEQNLNHDAMYWYRQDPGQGLRLIYYSQIVNDFQKGDIAEGYSVSREKKESFPLTVTSAQKNPTAFYLCASSRTGADGYTFGSGTRLTVV.

This clonotype came up a few times. The rearrangement joins TRBV6-2 or TRBV6-3 to TRBJ1-6, with 7 bases that match TRBD1. Trimming cost V 8 bases and J 9 bases; bases outside gene matches: 7. The CDR3 runs to 13 residues. Germline values: CDR1 MNHEY, CDR2 SVGEGT. The CDR3 is CASFDREPSPLHF. The CDR3 nucleotides read TGTGCCAGCTTCGACAGGGAGCCTTCACCCCTCCACTTT.

The count of this clonotype is one. The V gene is TRBV9, the J gene TRBJ2-2; 8 bases are a match to TRBD1. V lost 0 bases, J lost 5 bases, and 6 bases stayed unmatched. CDR3 length equals 16 residues. Germline CDR1 and CDR2: SGDLS and YYNGEE. The CDR3 DNA is TGTGCCAGCAGCGTAGTCCAGGGGGCGGGAACCGGGGAGCTGTTTTTT. This codes for CASSVVQGAGTGELFF.